The next 27 T cell receptor beta chains were all read from a single sample in a study of blood T cell repertoires in COVID-19. Libraries were prepared by immunoSEQ multiplex PCR; TCRdb keeps only in-frame clonotypes and omits some of them. The sample lists under 85,000 clones, nearly 90% seen once, with 6% to 8% in the top ten. The sequenced material came from peripheral blood. The receptors derive from a man between 65 and 79 years old with acute or convalescent COVID-19.

V is TRBV5-1 and J is TRBJ1-1, with D perhaps TRBD1 (6 bases). CDR1 is SGHRS and CDR2 is YFSETQ in the germline V gene. This CDR3 has 18 amino acids. V was clipped by 4 bases and J by 4 bases, with 26 bases between them. CDR3 amino acids: CASSAVGRGARVGTEAFF. The CDR3 coding sequence is TGCGCCAGCAGCGCGGTGGGGCGGGGGGCGAGGGTCGGCACTGAAGCTTTCTTT.

The chain carries TRBV5-5 and TRBJ2-2, with TRBD2 as a possible D gene (6 bases). The germline V and J ends were trimmed by 4 bases and 0 bases, with 10 bases remaining between them. The CDR3 is 15 residues long. Looked up from germline, CDR1 is SGHKS and CDR2 is YYEKEE (reference sequence). CDR3 in DNA: TGTGCCAGCAGCCCGACTAGGACGAACACCGGGGAGCTGTTTTTT. Its protein product is CASSPTRTNTGELFF.

This clone was observed a single time. The gene calls are TRBV25-1 and TRBJ1-6; D uncertain. In germline, CDR1 is MGHDK, CDR2 SYGVNS. This CDR3 is 12 amino acids long. V was cut by 3 bases and J by 13 bases, with 10 bases left in between. This CDR3 is CASSEGLAPLHF. CDR3 bases: TGTGCCAGCAGTGAGGGTTTAGCGCCCCTCCACTTT.

The chain carries TRBV29-1 and TRBJ2-7; D gene uncertain. CDR1 and CDR2 (germline): SQVTM, ANQGSEA. This CDR3 region has 11 residues. The V end lost 0 bases, the J end lost 7 bases, and 7 bases lay between the germline ends. CDR3 sequence reads: CSVEDAAEQYF. The DNA for the CDR3 is TGCAGCGTTGAAGATGCGGCAGAGCAGTACTTC.

The V gene is TRBV5-4, the J gene TRBJ2-1; TRBD2 agrees at 9 bases. This CDR3 has 15 residues. V lost 4 bases and J lost 0; bases outside the gene matches: 2. Germline V gives CDR1 SGHNT, CDR2 YYREEE (reference sequence). The CDR3 region is CASSRSGGSYNEQFF. The CDR3 DNA reads TGTGCCAGCAGCCGTAGCGGGGGCTCCTACAATGAGCAGTTCTTC.

The V gene is TRBV6-4, the J gene TRBJ2-2, with TRBD1 matching over 9 bases. CDR3 length: 14 residues. After removal of 5 bases from V and 4 bases from J, the junction contained 2 bases not matched to a gene. Germline loops: CDR1 MRHNA, CDR2 SNTAGT. CDR3 in DNA: TGTGCCAGCAGTCGGGACAGGGCCACCGGGGAGCTGTTTTTT. Its protein product is CASSRDRATGELFF.

The genes are TRBV24-1 and TRBJ2-1; no definite D call. V lost 1 base to trimming and J lost 9 bases, with 9 bases between them. The CDR3 length is 13 residues. Looked up from germline, CDR1 is KGHDR and CDR2 is SFDVKD. CDR3 protein: CATSDFPEREQFF. The CDR3 DNA sequence: TGTGCCACCAGTGATTTCCCAGAGCGTGAGCAGTTCTTC.

This sequence joins TRBV6-6 and TRBJ2-7; 8 bases are a match to TRBD2. Trimming cost V 6 bases and J 3 bases; bases outside gene matches: 22. The germline V gene has CDR1 MNHNY and CDR2 SVGAGI (reference sequence). CDR3 length: 19 amino acids. CDR3 nucleotide sequence: TGTGCCAGCAGCCACTTTCAGTCCCTTTCTAGCGGGCGACACTACGAGCAGTACTTC. Residues: CASSHFQSLSSGRHYEQYF.

The gene calls are TRBV28 and TRBJ1-5; tentatively, D is TRBD1 (6 bases). Germline CDR1 reads MDHEN; CDR2 reads SYDVKM. This CDR3 is built from 14 residues. V was cut by 8 bases and J by 0 bases, with 11 bases left in between. Here the CDR3 DNA reads TGTGCCAGCTCAGGGGCTTATAGCAATCAGCCCCAGCATTTT. This translates into CASSGAYSNQPQHF.

As regards this clone: Other nucleotide sequences in the sample specify the same CDR3. The gene calls are TRBV27 and TRBJ2-7, with 7 bases that match TRBD1. This CDR3 spans 13 amino acids. Germline CDR1 MNHEY, CDR2 SMNVEV (reference sequence). V was pared by 6 bases and J by 1 base, with 3 bases of the junction left unmatched. Here the CDR3 DNA reads TGTGCCAGCAGCTGGACAGGATCCTACGAGCAGTACTTC. Translated: CASSWTGSYEQYF.

The chain employs TRBV2 and TRBJ2-3, with D possibly being TRBD1 (10 bases). V gave up 6 bases and J gave up 3 bases, with 28 bases separating them. CDR3 length: 19 residues. Germline CDR1 is SNHLY and CDR2 is FYNNEI. In DNA, the CDR3 is TGTGCCAGCAGAGGGGACAGGGGCTGGCGGGAGGGCCGAACAGATACGCAGTATTTT. It specifies CASRGDRGWREGRTDTQYF.

The chain uses TRBV2 and TRBJ2-4; D remains ambiguous. Germline CDR1 reads SNHLY; CDR2 reads FYNNEI. V dropped 7 bases and J dropped 5 bases, with 15 bases sitting between them. This CDR3 has 14 residues. DNA for the CDR3: TGTGCCAGCAAGAGTCTGCAGGTCCAAAACATTCAGTACTTC. It codes for CASKSLQVQNIQYF.

The chain recombines TRBV18 with TRBJ2-1; D ambiguous. Germline values: CDR1 KGHSH, CDR2 LQKENI. V lost 0 bases and J lost 2, with 11 bases in between. This CDR3 has 16 amino acids. Written as DNA, the CDR3 is TGTGCCAGCTCACCACCCGGCTCGACAACCTACAATGAGCAGTTCTTC. As protein: CASSPPGSTTYNEQFF.

This chain uses TRBV9 with TRBJ2-7, with 8 bases that match TRBD1. The CDR3 sequence is 16 residues long. V shed 0 bases, J shed 3 bases, and the junction held 8 bases outside the gene matches. CDR1 is SGDLS and CDR2 is YYNGEE in the germline V gene. The CDR3 DNA sequence: TGTGCCAGCAGCGTAGCTGAGACAGGGGCTTACTACGAGCAGTACTTC. Amino acids: CASSVAETGAYYEQYF.

This sequence joins TRBV27 and TRBJ1-5; D is undetermined. Germline loops: CDR1 MNHEY, CDR2 SMNVEV (reference sequence). Between the trimmed V and J ends, which lost 3 bases and 4 bases, there was a span of 7 bases. CDR3 length: 13 amino acids. This CDR3 reads CASSLELNQPQHF. The CDR3 region has the DNA TGTGCCAGCAGTTTGGAGTTAAATCAGCCCCAGCATTTT.

This chain links TRBV5-6 with TRBJ2-7; D gene uncertain. Trimming took 1 base from V and 5 from J, leaving 10 bases between them. From germline, CDR1 is SGHDT and CDR2 YYEEEE. The CDR3 has 13 residues. CDR3 protein: CASSLSGWNEQYF. The CDR3 bases are TGTGCCAGCAGCTTGTCAGGATGGAACGAGCAGTACTTC.

The chain is built from TRBV11-3 and TRBJ2-1; 9 positions agree with TRBD2. V lost 2 bases and J lost 7; bases outside the gene matches: 3. Germline values: CDR1 SGHNT, CDR2 YENEEA. CDR3 size: 14 residues. The CDR3 sequence is CASSLSGGRNEQFF. CDR3 DNA: TGTGCCAGCAGCTTAAGCGGGGGGCGTAATGAGCAGTTCTTC.

This chain uses TRBV30 with TRBJ1-2, with a possible D match to TRBD1 (6 bases). The germline CDR1 and CDR2 sequences are GTSNPN and SVGIG (reference sequence). Trimming cost V 7 bases and J 5 bases, with 17 bases left between them. This CDR3 spans 13 amino acids. CDR3 sequence reads: CALNYDRNYGYTF. The CDR3 DNA is TGTGCCTTGAATTATGACAGGAATTATGGCTACACCTTC. The variable domain in full, with the rest retrieved from reference TRBV30 and TRBJ1-2, is SQTIHQWPATLVQPVGSPLSLECTVEGTSNPNLYWYRQAAGRGLQLLFYSVGIGQISSEVPQNLSASRPQDRQFILSSKKLLLSDSGFYLCALNYDRNYGYTFGSGTRLTVV.

V and J are TRBV18 and TRBJ1-4; D gene ambiguous. Germline V gene lookup returns CDR1 KGHSH and CDR2 LQKENI. The CDR3 sequence is 13 residues long. With 2 bases removed from V and 8 bases from J, the gap between germline ends came to 9 bases. CDR3 DNA sequence: TGTGCCAGCTCACCATGGCCAGTCGAAAAACTGTTTTTT. It translates to CASSPWPVEKLFF.

The chain links TRBV6-5 to TRBJ2-1; 8 bases agree with TRBD2. The CDR3 is 15 residues long. V trimming: 3 bases; J trimming: 4 bases; junction bases outside the gene matches: 5. CDR1 and CDR2 from the germline V gene are MNHEY and SVGAGI. The CDR3 DNA is TGTGCCAGCAGTTATTCCGGGACTAGATACAATGAGCAGTTCTTC. It is translated as CASSYSGTRYNEQFF.

This clone was seen only a few times. The chain joins TRBV3-1 (or the pseudogene TRBV3-2) to TRBJ1-1; 8 bases match TRBD1. V trimming: 4 bases; J trimming: 4 bases; junction bases outside the gene matches: 8. The CDR3 sequence is 15 residues long. Germline lookup yields CDR1 LGHDT and CDR2 YNNKEL (reference sequence). CDR3 nucleotides: TGTGCCAGCAGCCGAAGGACAGGGATAATCACTGAAGCTTTCTTT. It yields the protein CASSRRTGIITEAFF.

The V gene is TRBV6-5, the J gene TRBJ2-7, with 12 bases that match TRBD2. With V trimmed by 3 bases and J by 6 bases, 6 bases remained unmatched. This CDR3 has 15 amino acids. The germline gives CDR1 MNHEY, CDR2 SVGAGI. Here the CDR3 reads CASSYGLAGLGEQYF. For the CDR3, the DNA is TGTGCCAGCAGTTATGGACTAGCGGGACTTGGCGAGCAGTACTTC.

The chain is built from TRBV2 and TRBJ1-6, with TRBD1 matching over 10 bases. With 6 bases clipped from V and 8 bases from J, the junction kept 10 bases outside the gene matches. The CDR3 spans 16 residues. Germline V gene lookup returns CDR1 SNHLY and CDR2 FYNNEI. CDR3 sequence reads: CASRRQGAALYSPLHF. For the CDR3, the DNA is TGTGCCAGCAGACGACAGGGGGCGGCCCTTTATTCACCCCTCCACTTT.

The gene calls are TRBV6-2 or TRBV6-3 and TRBJ2-2; maybe TRBD1 (6 bases). V lost 1 base, J lost 5 bases, and 8 bases lay in between. The CDR3 length is 14 residues. CDR1 is MNHEY, CDR2 SVGEGT, per germline. The CDR3 is CASSYYRETGELFF. The DNA for the CDR3 is TGTGCCAGCAGTTACTACAGGGAAACCGGGGAGCTGTTTTTT.

The V gene is TRBV5-1, the J gene TRBJ2-7; maybe TRBD2 (6 bases). Trimming removed 4 bases at V and 0 bases at J, with 20 bases between. From germline, CDR1 is SGHRS and CDR2 YFSETQ. The CDR3 totals 17 residues. The CDR3 sequence is CASSPGGSGPSSYEQYF. CDR3 sequence (DNA): TGCGCCAGCAGCCCCGGTGGTAGCGGACCCAGCTCCTACGAGCAGTACTTC.

This clone was observed a single time. This chain joins TRBV7-2 and TRBJ1-1; 9 nucleotides agree with TRBD1. The CDR3 spans 16 residues. In germline, CDR1 is SGHTA, CDR2 FQGNSA. V lost 5 bases, J lost 3 bases, and 10 bases stayed unmatched. The CDR3 loop reads CASSPRQGVGDTEAFF. CDR3 sequence (DNA): TGTGCCAGCAGCCCCAGACAGGGGGTTGGGGACACTGAAGCTTTCTTT.

Comments on this clone: This sample also contains other DNA sequences that code for the same CDR3. This sequence joins TRBV7-9 and TRBJ2-2; possibly TRBD1 for D (6 bases). The CDR3 contains 13 residues. Trimming cost V 3 bases and J 5 bases, with 7 bases left between them. Germline-derived CDR1 and CDR2 are SEHNR and FQNEAQ (reference sequence). The CDR3 nucleotides read TGTGCCAGCAGCTTGCAGGGGACCGGGGAGCTGTTTTTT. It translates to CASSLQGTGELFF.